Below are 23 T cell receptor beta chains sequenced from a single sample in a study of human T cells and chemical hapten exposure. The time point denotes: healthy volunteer bleed at 2 weeks. Unfractionated whole blood yielded total RNA. TCRdb called the RACE reads again in MiXCR, with one record for every CDR3 protein. The data show roughly 49,000 distinct CDR3 sequences, around 4% seen once. The sample comprised whole blood. These receptor sequences come from a female donor in good health. Some clones in this sample may be carry-over from other donors' samples.

This clonotype was detected many times. Germline is not matched at one junction end, which may reflect a read error. The chain carries TRBV4-3 and TRBJ1-1; D is unclear. The CDR3 contains 16 residues. In germline, CDR1 is LGHNA, CDR2 YSLEER. The CDR3 nucleotides read TGCGCCAGCAGCCAAGATCTAGGCTATATGAACACTGAAGCCTTCTTT. It yields the protein CASSQDLGYMNTEAFF.

This clonotype was recorded many times. The J gene is TRBJ1-4, the V gene TRBV4-3; 7 bases fit TRBD1. The CDR3 totals 16 residues. Germline trimming cut 0 bases from V and 5 bases from J; bases unmatched to any gene: 6. Looked up from germline, CDR1 is LGHNA and CDR2 is YSLEER. The CDR3 reads CASSQETGLTNEKLFF. As DNA, the CDR3 is TGCGCCAGCAGCCAAGAGACAGGGCTGACAAATGAAAAACTGTTTTTT.

This clonotype was counted at least ten times. The chain uses TRBV6-5 and TRBJ1-6; a possible D gene is TRBD1 (5 bases). Trimming shortened V by 6 bases and J by 1 base, and 7 bases separated the two germline ends. Per germline, CDR1 MNHEY and CDR2 SVGAGI. The CDR3 loop spans 14 amino acids. CDR3 nucleotides: TGTGCCAGCAGGACAGATTCCTATAATTCACCCCTCCACTTT. Protein sequence: CASRTDSYNSPLHF.

This clonotype came up many times. The chain couples TRBV2 to TRBJ1-2, with TRBD1 identical over 7 bases. The germline CDR1 and CDR2 sequences are SNHLY and FYNNEI. V lost 6 bases and J lost 5; bases outside the gene matches: 12. The CDR3 totals 15 residues. The chain's CDR3 is CASSLEEGASYGYTF. CDR3 bases: TGTGCCAGCAGCCTGGAAGAGGGGGCGTCGTATGGCTACACCTTC.

This clonotype has ten or more counts. V usage is TRBV20-1 and J usage is TRBJ2-3; D is undetermined. From germline, CDR1 is DFQATT and CDR2 SNEGSKA (reference sequence). Trimming cost V 1 base and J 0 bases, with 5 bases left between them. The CDR3 runs to 13 residues. CDR3 DNA: TGCAGTGCTAGAGTCGCCAGCACAGATACGCAGTATTTT. Translated: CSARVASTDTQYF.

This clonotype was found many times. The gene calls are TRBV6-2 or TRBV6-3 and TRBJ1-4; D unresolved. This CDR3 is built from 13 residues. CDR1 MNHEY and CDR2 SVGEGT come from the germline V gene. Trimming took 2 bases from V and 8 from J, leaving 9 bases between them. CDR3 residues: CASSYPSSEKLFF. The DNA for the CDR3 is TGTGCCAGCAGTTACCCCTCGTCCGAAAAACTGTTTTTT.

About this clonotype: This clone may be a read error of a much larger clone one base away. V and J are TRBV6-5 and TRBJ1-1; perhaps TRBD1 as D (5 bases). The germline V gene has CDR1 MNHEY and CDR2 SVGAGI. This CDR3 has 13 amino acids. CDR3 bases: TGTGCCAGCAGTTATAACAGGAACGCTGAAGCTTTCTTT. Translated: CASSYNRNAEAFF.

This clonotype was seen many times. This chain links TRBV7-2 with TRBJ1-1; no definite D call. CDR1 SGHTA and CDR2 FQGNSA come from the germline V gene. The CDR3 sequence is 14 residues long. The V end lost 0 bases, the J end lost 1 base, and 6 bases lay between the germline ends. In nucleotides, the CDR3 is TGTGCCAGCAGCTTAGCCGTTGGGAACACTGAAGCTTTCTTT. It encodes CASSLAVGNTEAFF.

This clonotype was found many times. This chain uses TRBV20-1 with TRBJ2-3; D is possibly TRBD2 (7 bases). Trimming removed 5 bases at V and 6 bases at J, with 15 bases between. Germline CDR1 is DFQATT and CDR2 is SNEGSKA (reference sequence). The CDR3 has 13 residues. The CDR3 loop reads CSAARGATDTQYF. The CDR3 region has the DNA TGCAGTGCTGCCCGGGGGGCCACCGATACGCAGTATTTT.

This clonotype was found many times. V and J are TRBV3-1 and TRBJ2-7; D possibly corresponds to TRBD1 (5 bases). This CDR3 comprises 14 residues. Germline V gives CDR1 LGHDT, CDR2 YNNKEL (reference sequence). Trimming cost V 1 base and J 3 bases, with 10 bases left between them. The CDR3 DNA reads as TGTGCCAGCAGCCAAGGTTGGACACTCTACGAGCAGTACTTC. This gives the protein CASSQGWTLYEQYF.

In this sample, this clonotype turned up many times. The CDR3 sequence: CASSYQSGYQPQHF. DNA of the CDR3: TGTGCCAGCAGTTATCAGTCAGGCTATCAGCCCCAGCATTTT. V gene TRBV6-6 combines with J gene TRBJ1-5; D not resolved. CDR3 size: 14 residues. Between the trimmed V and J ends, which lost 3 bases and 5 bases, there was a span of 11 bases. The germline V gene has CDR1 MNHNY and CDR2 SVGAGI (reference sequence).

This clonotype showed up just a few times. V gene TRBV15 combines with J gene TRBJ2-3; D may be TRBD1 (6 bases). This CDR3 has 14 residues. V was trimmed by 1 base and J by 1 base, leaving 6 bases between them. In germline, CDR1 is LNHNV, CDR2 YYDKDF (reference sequence). DNA of the CDR3: TGTGCCACCAGCAGAGGACAGGGCACAGATACGCAGTATTTT. Its protein is CATSRGQGTDTQYF.

This clonotype was counted many times. The chain carries TRBV4-2 and TRBJ1-5; weak D call: TRBD1 (5 bases). V was shortened by 6 bases and J by 4 bases, with 16 bases between the two germline ends. The germline gives CDR1 LGHNA, CDR2 YNFKEQ. The CDR3 contains 15 residues. The CDR3 here is CASSYGTRENQPQHF. The CDR3 coding sequence is TGTGCCAGCAGTTACGGGACGAGAGAGAATCAGCCCCAGCATTTT.

This clonotype showed up many times. The chain carries TRBV6-2 or TRBV6-3 and TRBJ1-5; 8 bases match TRBD1. Unmatched junction bases numbered 6, after V lost 6 bases and J lost 5 bases. The CDR3 is 14 amino acids. From germline, CDR1 is MNHEY and CDR2 SVGEGT. The CDR3 DNA sequence: TGTGCCAGCAGACTGACAGGGGCCCATCAGCCCCAGCATTTT. It translates to CASRLTGAHQPQHF.

A few counts support this clonotype. The chain has TRBV29-1 and TRBJ1-6; 9 nucleotides agree with TRBD1. The junction had 9 bases not matched to a gene; V was cut back by 6 bases and J by 6 bases. CDR3 size: 15 residues. The germline V gene has CDR1 SQVTM and CDR2 ANQGSEA. CDR3 nucleotides: TGCAGCGTAAAACTGGGGGACAGGGTTAATTCACCCCTCCACTTT. Its translation: CSVKLGDRVNSPLHF.

This clonotype has only a few counts. The chain links TRBV20-1 to TRBJ2-7; 7 positions match TRBD2. V dropped 6 bases and J dropped 2; count of bases not matched to a gene: 7. This CDR3 spans 13 amino acids. Germline values: CDR1 DFQATT, CDR2 SNEGSKA (reference sequence). CDR3 protein: CSATPRGAYEQYF. The CDR3 bases are TGCAGTGCCACCCCCCGGGGGGCCTACGAGCAGTACTTC.

This clonotype was seen more than once but under ten times. The chain is built from TRBV5-4 and TRBJ1-1; D ambiguous. Per the germline V gene, CDR1 is SGHNT and CDR2 is YYREEE (reference sequence). The CDR3 totals 14 residues. The V gene lost 1 base and the J gene lost 1 base, with 8 bases spanning the gap. Here the CDR3 reads CASSLLRSNTEAFF. DNA of the CDR3: TGTGCCAGCAGCTTGTTGAGATCGAACACTGAAGCTTTCTTT.

Details on this clonotype: Just one base apart from a much larger clone, this may be a read error. The CDR3: CASSTRQSTQPQHF. The CDR3 bases are TGTGCCAGTAGTACCAGACAGAGCACTCAGCCCCAGCATTTT. This chain connects TRBV19 to TRBJ1-5, with a tentative D call TRBD1 (5 bases). Germline values: CDR1 LNHDA, CDR2 SQIVND (reference sequence). The length of the CDR3 is 14 residues. The whole variable domain, filled in from reference TRBV19 and TRBJ1-5, reads DGGITQSPKYLFRKEGQNVTLSCEQNLNHDAMYWYRQDPGQGLRLIYYSQIVNDFQKGDIAEGYSVSREKKESFPLTVTSAQKNPTAFYLCASSTRQSTQPQHFGDGTRLSIL.

This clonotype has at least ten counts. The rearrangement links TRBV20-1 to TRBJ1-1, with TRBD1 matching over 8 bases. CDR1 is DFQATT, CDR2 SNEGSKA, per germline (reference sequence). The CDR3 is 15 amino acids. With 5 bases clipped from V and 1 base from J, the junction kept 9 bases outside the gene matches. The CDR3 loop is CSADTTGVPNTEAFF. The CDR3 region has the DNA TGCAGTGCTGACACGACAGGGGTCCCGAACACTGAAGCTTTCTTT.

This rearrangement joins TRBV12-3 or TRBV12-4 to TRBJ2-1, with 9 bases lining up with TRBD2. The CDR3 has 16 amino acids. Trimming removed 5 bases from V and 7 bases from J; junction bases left unmatched: 12. CDR3: CASSPLLAGGRNEQFF. The CDR3 coding sequence is TGTGCCAGCAGTCCCTTATTGGCGGGGGGGCGGAATGAGCAGTTCTTC.

This clonotype has at least ten counts. CDR3 coding DNA: TGCGCCAGCAGCTTGGCCGTTAAGGGCGAGCAGTACTTC. Translating it yields CASSLAVKGEQYF. The chain is built from TRBV5-1 and TRBJ2-7; D is undetermined. Germline CDR1 and CDR2: SGHRS and YFSETQ. V was clipped by 0 bases and J by 6 bases, with 10 bases between them. This CDR3 is built from 13 residues. Drawing the rest from reference TRBV5-1 and TRBJ2-7, the complete variable domain is KAGVTQTPRYLIKTRGQQVTLSCSPISGHRSVSWYQQTPGQGLQFLFEYFSETQRNKGNFPGRFSGRQFSNSRSEMNVSTLELGDSALYLCASSLAVKGEQYFGPGTRLTVT.

This clonotype has ten or more counts. CDR3 in DNA: TGTGCCAGCACGACCCGACAGGACCCTTTCTACGAGCAGTACTTC. It is translated as CASTTRQDPFYEQYF. The chain carries TRBV12-3 or TRBV12-4 and TRBJ2-7; perhaps TRBD1 as D (6 bases). This CDR3 is 15 amino acids long. The ends were cut back, 7 bases at V and 3 bases at J, with 19 bases in the middle.

This clonotype was counted at least ten times. The CDR3 region has the DNA TGTGCCAGCAGTGCTACAACAGGGATCGGGCAGTACTTC. Protein sequence: CASSATTGIGQYF. The chain links TRBV6-6 to TRBJ2-7, with D perhaps matching TRBD1 (6 bases). This CDR3 is built from 13 residues. V was shortened by 5 bases and J by 9 bases, with 17 bases between the two germline ends. Looked up from germline, CDR1 is MNHNY and CDR2 is SVGAGI (reference sequence).